Presented here are 30 T cell receptor beta chains from one specimen sequenced in a study of tumor-infiltrating lymphocytes in primary liver carcinoma. Starting from roughly 0.5 ug of total RNA, TCR beta cDNA was produced with a primer in the constant region. Three nested multiplex PCR rounds, a slightly modified ARM-PCR, produced the libraries for TCR beta. Forward primers for TRBV1-TRBV30 and a C-beta reverse primer served the first two PCR rounds, at around 9 cycles each. TCRdb ran MiXCR on the multiplex PCR reads and lists one entry per CDR3 protein. The table lists about 330,000 distinct CDR3 sequences, less than 65% of them singletons. Unsorted whole blood yielded the blood RNA, and germline DNA was also extracted. Sequenced input: peripheral blood. The receptors derive from a man aged 35 to 55 with primary liver carcinoma and hepatitis B virus infection.

This clonotype was seen at least ten times. The chain has TRBV10-3 and TRBJ2-7; D not certain. V was pared by 3 bases and J by 5 bases, with 8 bases between. The CDR3 consists of 12 residues. Germline values: CDR1 ENHRY, CDR2 SYGVKD. The chain's CDR3 is CAISDGLNEQYF. The CDR3 DNA reads as TGTGCCATCAGTGACGGATTGAACGAGCAGTACTTC.

Details on this clonotype: A much larger clone sits a single nucleotide away, making a read error possible. The rearrangement links TRBV6-1 to TRBJ2-1, with TRBD2 as a possible D gene (6 bases). This CDR3 is built from 16 residues. Germline values: CDR1 MNHNS, CDR2 SASEGT. For the CDR3, the DNA is TGTACCAGCAGTGAACCCGGGGCCGGGAGAATAAGGGAGCAGTTCTTC. As protein: CTSSEPGAGRIREQFF.

There are many counts of this clonotype. The V call is TRBV10-1, the J call TRBJ2-7; 9 positions match TRBD1. CDR1 and CDR2 (germline): WNHNN, SYGVQD (reference sequence). The CDR3 has 12 amino acids. V lost 8 bases to trimming and J lost 6 bases; unmatched junction nucleotides: 5. The CDR3 loop is CASGTGSCEQYF. CDR3 in DNA: TGCGCCAGCGGGACAGGGTCGTGCGAGCAGTACTTC.

Note on this clonotype: Being one base from a much bigger clone, this may be a read error. This chain links TRBV6-2 or TRBV6-3 with TRBJ2-5; D possibly corresponds to TRBD1 (5 bases). Germline V CDR1 and CDR2: MNHEY, SVGEGT. Trimming cost V 2 bases and J 5 bases, with 15 bases left between them. The CDR3 is made up of 15 amino acids. CDR3 nucleotides: TGTGCCAGCAGTTACGGTCTGGGAAAGGGGGAGACCCAGTACTTC. Protein sequence: CASSYGLGKGETQYF.

There are a few counts of this clonotype. A much larger clone differs by one base, so this may be a read error. The chain is built from TRBV6-2 or TRBV6-3 and TRBJ2-5; a weak D match, TRBD1 (6 bases). The CDR3 is 14 amino acids. Germline loops: CDR1 MNHEY, CDR2 SVGEGT. The CDR3 spells CASSYAGVQEIQYF. The DNA for the CDR3 is TGTGCCAGCAGTTACGCAGGGGTTCAAGAGATCCAGTACTTC.

The chain couples TRBV4-3 to TRBJ2-1; D may be TRBD2 (6 bases). Germline V gene data show CDR1 as LGHNA and CDR2 as YSLEER. Trimming pared 0 bases from V and 4 bases from J, leaving 22 bases between. CDR3 length: 19 amino acids. The CDR3 loop reads CASSQESGPAGPFYNEQFF. DNA for the CDR3: TGCGCCAGCAGCCAAGAATCGGGACCAGCGGGCCCCTTTTACAATGAGCAGTTCTTC.

This clonotype was found once. This rearrangement joins TRBV5-3 to TRBJ1-5; no definite D call. TRBV5-3 is given ORF status, its function remaining uncertain. The CDR3 runs to 17 residues. V was pared by 1 base and J by 4 bases, with 18 bases between. The CDR3 loop reads CARSLYARRQENQPQHF. CDR3 DNA: TGTGCCAGAAGCTTGTATGCCCGTAGGCAAGAAAATCAGCCCCAGCATTTT.

With respect to this clonotype: No conserved phenylalanine or tryptophan ends this CDR3, so it is likely a read error. V is TRBV28 and J is TRBJ1-5, with a weak D call TRBD1 (6 bases). CDR1 and CDR2 (germline): MDHEN, SYDVKM. Between the trimmed V and J ends, which lost 5 bases and 2 bases, there was a span of 10 bases. The CDR3 length is 14 residues. In DNA form, the CDR3 reads TGTGCCAGCAGTCGACAGGTTGGCAATCAGCCCCAGCATTCT. Translated, it gives CASSRQVGNQPQHS.

With regard to this clonotype: Just one base apart from a much larger clone, this may be a read error. The gene calls are TRBV6-6 and TRBJ2-5; unclear D gene. This CDR3 region has 11 residues. Germline CDR1 and CDR2: MNHNY and SVGAGI (reference sequence). CDR3 DNA: TGTGTCAGCAAATCCGGGGAGACCCAGTACTTC. It is translated as CVSKSGETQYF.

Concerning this clonotype: A read error may be the cause here, since a much bigger clone is one base away. The V call is TRBV10-1, the J call TRBJ2-3; D is unresolved. Looked up from germline, CDR1 is WNHNN and CDR2 is SYGVQD (reference sequence). The CDR3 is 12 amino acids. In nucleotides, the CDR3 is TGCGCCAGCGGTGAGTCTGCAGATACGCAGTATTTT. Amino acid sequence: CASGESADTQYF.

A remark on this clonotype: One junction end does not reproduce the germline sequence, and a read error may be involved. The rearrangement links TRBV11-2 to TRBJ2-7; 9 bases are shared with TRBD1. The CDR3 is made up of 16 amino acids. Germline V gives CDR1 SGHAT, CDR2 FQNNGV. CDR3 loop: CASILSPGQGFYERYF. CDR3 bases: TGTGCCAGCATCTTATCTCCTGGACAGGGGTTCTACGAGCGGTACTTC.

At least ten counts were recorded for this clonotype. V usage is TRBV12-3 or TRBV12-4 and J usage is TRBJ2-7, with 12 positions matching TRBD2. J lost 4 bases, V lost 6 bases, and 4 bases had no gene match. The CDR3 has 14 residues. The CDR3 DNA sequence: TGTGCCAGCAGACTAGCGGGAGGAACTTACGAGCAGTACTTC. Its protein is CASRLAGGTYEQYF.

Worth noting for this clonotype: At one boundary the junction diverges from the germline segment, which might be a read error. V is TRBV4-3 and J is TRBJ1-2; a weak D match, TRBD1 (5 bases). The CDR3 is 15 residues long. CDR1 and CDR2 from the germline V gene are LGHNA and YSLEER. DNA for the CDR3: TGCGCCAGCAGCCGGAACCGGGACGCTAACTATGGCCACACCTTT. As protein: CASSRNRDANYGHTF.

Concerning this clonotype itself: This may come from a read error, since a much larger clone is one base off. V usage is TRBV6-2 or TRBV6-3 and J usage is TRBJ2-4; 15 nucleotides align to TRBD2. CDR1 is MNHEY and CDR2 is SVGEGT in the germline V gene. The CDR3 totals 19 residues. Written as DNA, the CDR3 is TGTGCCAGCAGTAGGAATCCGGGACTAGCGGGAGGTGACAAAAACATTCGGTACTTC. Encoded protein: CASSRNPGLAGGDKNIRYF.

At least ten counts were recorded for this clonotype. The chain carries TRBV6-5 and TRBJ2-6; D is perhaps TRBD1 or TRBD2 (6 bases each). The length of the CDR3 is 18 residues. CDR1 and CDR2 (germline): MNHEY, SVGAGI. V was clipped by 2 bases and J by 1 base, with 15 bases between them. The CDR3 DNA follows: TGTGCCAGCAGTTACGCGTTTGAAGGGGGGTCTGGGGCCAACGTCCTGACTTTC. It codes for CASSYAFEGGSGANVLTF.

This chain links TRBV25-1 with TRBJ2-7; possible D gene TRBD2, 6 bases. The CDR3 is made up of 15 amino acids. V was trimmed by 2 bases and J by 0 bases, leaving 11 bases between them. The germline V gene has CDR1 MGHDK and CDR2 SYGVNS. DNA of the CDR3: TGTGCCAGCAGTGAAGCCCTAGCGAGCTCCTACGAGCAGTACTTC. This gives the protein CASSEALASSYEQYF.

Note on this clonotype: The junction departs from the called germline gene at one end, perhaps through a read error. The rearrangement joins TRBV11-2 to TRBJ2-5; no firm D call. CDR3 size: 13 residues. The germline gives CDR1 SGHAT, CDR2 FQNNGV. Written as DNA, the CDR3 is TGTGCCAGCAGCCTAGATGCCCGCGGGACCCAGTACTTC. Translation: CASSLDARGTQYF.

The chain couples TRBV6-1 to TRBJ2-1; TRBD2 is a possible D gene (5 bases). Germline lookup yields CDR1 MNHNS and CDR2 SASEGT. This CDR3 comprises 14 residues. V shed 7 bases and J shed 6 bases, with 16 bases lying between them. The CDR3 DNA follows: TGTGCCAGCAAGTACAGCGGACCTGTCAATGAGCAGTTCTTC. The encoded protein is CASKYSGPVNEQFF.

Many counts were recorded for this clonotype. This chain connects TRBV6-6 to TRBJ1-5; TRBD1 matches at 9 bases. Germline values: CDR1 MNHNY, CDR2 SVGAGI (reference sequence). With V trimmed by 6 bases and J by 6 bases, 9 bases remained unmatched. CDR3 length: 15 amino acids. CDR3: CASRLGQGRSQPQHF. CDR3 bases: TGTGCCAGCAGATTGGGACAGGGAAGAAGTCAGCCCCAGCATTTT.

Concerning this clonotype: A much larger clone differs from this one at a single base, so this may be a read error. The chain has TRBV12-3 or TRBV12-4 and TRBJ1-5, with D tentatively TRBD1 (5 bases). The CDR3 sequence is 16 residues long. Trimming cost V 5 bases and J 3 bases, with 17 bases left between them. CDR3 bases: TGTGCCAGCAGTCCCAGGGACGGCCGAATCAATCAGCCCCAGCATTTT. Protein sequence: CASSPRDGRINQPQHF.

With regard to this clonotype: The CDR3 ends on some other residue instead of the conserved phenylalanine or tryptophan, so this is likely a read error. The chain employs TRBV11-2 and TRBJ2-3; TRBD2 aligns across 7 bases. Per the germline V gene, CDR1 is SGHAT and CDR2 is FQNNGV. This CDR3 has 15 residues. The CDR3: CASSLGLGITDTQYY. The DNA of the CDR3 is TGTGCCAGCAGTTTAGGACTAGGGATCACAGATACGCAGTATTAT.

This clonotype came up many times. This sequence joins TRBV6-6 and TRBJ1-1; D might be TRBD1 (6 bases). Germline CDR1 and CDR2: MNHNY and SVGAGI (reference sequence). Trimming removed 3 bases from V and 1 base from J, with 9 bases in between. The CDR3 spans 14 residues. Written as DNA, the CDR3 is TGTGCCAGCAGTTATGGACAGACGAACACTGAAGCTTTCTTT. Translated, it gives CASSYGQTNTEAFF.

This clonotype was seen a few times. This sequence joins TRBV5-1 and TRBJ2-5; D might be TRBD1 (6 bases). V was cut by 3 bases and J by 3 bases, with 12 bases left in between. This CDR3 is built from 14 residues. Per the germline V gene, CDR1 is SGHRS and CDR2 is YFSETQ. The CDR3 loop is CASSSTGVEETQYF. The CDR3 nucleotides read TGCGCCAGCAGCTCGACAGGCGTTGAAGAGACCCAGTACTTC.

The rearrangement uses TRBV9 and TRBJ2-3; D gene unclear. V was trimmed by 6 bases and J by 1 base, leaving 18 bases between them. The CDR3 runs to 16 residues. Germline V gene data show CDR1 as SGDLS and CDR2 as YYNGEE. CDR3 sequence: CASTHSWGSGTDTQYF. CDR3 sequence (DNA): TGTGCCAGCACCCACTCATGGGGATCGGGCACAGATACGCAGTATTTT.

This clonotype was counted once. DNA for the CDR3: TGCACCGGCAGCCAAGAGGGAGACGGGCACTCGTATGGCTACACCTTC. Amino acid sequence: CTGSQEGDGHSYGYTF. The chain recombines TRBV4-1 with TRBJ1-2; D is undetermined. CDR3 size: 16 residues. The V gene's germline CDR1 is MGHRA and CDR2 YSYEKL.

Only a few counts were recorded for this clonotype. The chain recombines TRBV7-9 with TRBJ2-1; weak D call: TRBD2 (6 bases). Germline values: CDR1 SEHNR, CDR2 FQNEAQ (reference sequence). Trimming took 5 bases from V and 7 from J, leaving 24 bases between them. This CDR3 comprises 17 residues. CDR3 DNA sequence: TGTGCCAGCAGCCCGGACGTCGGGGGTCGTGAGCTTAATGAGCAGTTCTTC. This sequence encodes CASSPDVGGRELNEQFF.

Turning to this clonotype: A junction end diverges from the germline sequence, so it may reflect a read error. The chain uses TRBV6-1 and TRBJ1-5; D is unclear. Germline lookup yields CDR1 MNHNS and CDR2 SASEGT. This CDR3 spans 13 amino acids. In DNA form, the CDR3 reads TGTGCCAGCAGTCAGAACTGGGAACAGCCCCAGCGTTTT. Translation gives CASSQNWEQPQRF.

The V and J genes are TRBV28 and TRBJ1-1, with 9 bases aligning to TRBD1. The germline V gene has CDR1 MDHEN and CDR2 SYDVKM. This CDR3 contains 15 residues. V gave up 6 bases and J gave up 1 base; unmatched junction bases: 6. This chain's CDR3 is CASRLTGGANTEAFF. Written as DNA, the CDR3 is TGTGCCAGCAGATTAACAGGGGGCGCGAACACTGAAGCTTTCTTT.

This clonotype was counted at least ten times. The gene calls are TRBV4-3 and TRBJ2-3, with TRBD1 as a possible D gene (7 bases). CDR3 size: 15 residues. The germline V and J ends were trimmed by 1 base and 9 bases, with 17 bases remaining between them. Germline lookup yields CDR1 LGHNA and CDR2 YSLEER. The CDR3 DNA reads TGCGCCAGCAGCCAAGGGGTCCAGGGGGGACAAACGCAGTATTTT. Its translation is CASSQGVQGGQTQYF.

This clonotype was detected ten times or more. V usage is TRBV12-5 and J usage is TRBJ2-3; 11 bases align to TRBD2. From germline, CDR1 is LGHNT and CDR2 FRNRAP. Trimming removed 8 bases from V and 5 bases from J; junction bases left unmatched: 6. The CDR3 has 14 amino acids. The chain's CDR3 is CASSSGRSGDTQYF. The CDR3 nucleotides read TGTGCTAGTTCTAGCGGGAGGAGTGGAGATACGCAGTATTTT.